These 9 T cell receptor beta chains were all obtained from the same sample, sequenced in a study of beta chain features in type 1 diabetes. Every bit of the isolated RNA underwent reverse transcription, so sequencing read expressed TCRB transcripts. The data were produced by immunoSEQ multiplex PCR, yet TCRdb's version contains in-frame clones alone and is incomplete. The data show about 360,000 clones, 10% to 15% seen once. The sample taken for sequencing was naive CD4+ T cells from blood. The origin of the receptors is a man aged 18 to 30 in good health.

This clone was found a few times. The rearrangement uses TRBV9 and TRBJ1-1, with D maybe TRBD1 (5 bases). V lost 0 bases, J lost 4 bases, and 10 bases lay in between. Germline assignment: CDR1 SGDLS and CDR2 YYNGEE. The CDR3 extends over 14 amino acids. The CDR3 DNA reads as TGTGCCAGCAGCGTAGATGGGGGGACCACTGAAGCTTTCTTT. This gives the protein CASSVDGGTTEAFF.

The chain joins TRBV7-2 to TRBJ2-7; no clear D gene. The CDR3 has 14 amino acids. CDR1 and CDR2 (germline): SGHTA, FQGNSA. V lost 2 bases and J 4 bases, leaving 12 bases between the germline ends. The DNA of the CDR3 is TGTGCCAGCAGCTTATCATCAGCCGGGTACGAGCAGTACTTC. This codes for CASSLSSAGYEQYF. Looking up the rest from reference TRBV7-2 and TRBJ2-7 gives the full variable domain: GAGVSQSPSNKVTEKGKDVELRCDPISGHTALYWYRQSLGQGLEFLIYFQGNSAPDKSGLPSDRFSAERTGGSVSTLTIQRTQQEDSAVYLCASSLSSAGYEQYFGPGTRLTVT.

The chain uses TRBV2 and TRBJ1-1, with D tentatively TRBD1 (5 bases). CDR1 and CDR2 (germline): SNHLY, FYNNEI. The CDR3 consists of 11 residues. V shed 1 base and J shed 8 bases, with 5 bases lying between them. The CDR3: CASSEEGEAFF. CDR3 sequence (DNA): TGTGCCAGCAGTGAAGAGGGGGAAGCTTTCTTT.

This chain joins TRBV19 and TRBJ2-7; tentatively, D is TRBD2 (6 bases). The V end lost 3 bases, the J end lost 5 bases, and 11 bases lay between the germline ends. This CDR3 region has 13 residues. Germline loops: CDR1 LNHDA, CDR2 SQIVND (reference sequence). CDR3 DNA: TGTGCCAGTAGTATTGGAGGGATCCACGAGCAGTACTTC. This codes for CASSIGGIHEQYF. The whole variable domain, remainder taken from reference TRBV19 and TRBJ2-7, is DGGITQSPKYLFRKEGQNVTLSCEQNLNHDAMYWYRQDPGQGLRLIYYSQIVNDFQKGDIAEGYSVSREKKESFPLTVTSAQKNPTAFYLCASSIGGIHEQYFGPGTRLTVT.

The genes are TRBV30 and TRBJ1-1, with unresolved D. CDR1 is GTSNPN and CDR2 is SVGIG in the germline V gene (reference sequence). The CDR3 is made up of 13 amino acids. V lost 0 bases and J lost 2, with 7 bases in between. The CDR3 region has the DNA TGTGCCTGGAGTGTGGAGTATAACACTGAAGCTTTCTTT. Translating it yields CAWSVEYNTEAFF.

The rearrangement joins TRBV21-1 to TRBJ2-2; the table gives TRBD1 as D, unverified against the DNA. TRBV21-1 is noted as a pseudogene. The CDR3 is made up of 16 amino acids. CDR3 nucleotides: TGTGCCAGCAGCAGGGCCCTGGACAGGGAAGGCGGGGAGCTGTTTTTT. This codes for CASSRALDREGGELFF.

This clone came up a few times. CDR3 sequence: CASSQHQGNTEAFF. As DNA, the CDR3 is TGTGCCAGCAGCCAACATCAGGGGAACACTGAAGCTTTCTTT. J is TRBJ1-1 and V is TRBV7-9, with D possibly matching TRBD1 (5 bases). V lost 5 bases to trimming and J lost 1 base, with 11 bases between them. The V gene's germline CDR1 is SEHNR and CDR2 FQNEAQ (reference sequence). The CDR3 runs to 14 residues.

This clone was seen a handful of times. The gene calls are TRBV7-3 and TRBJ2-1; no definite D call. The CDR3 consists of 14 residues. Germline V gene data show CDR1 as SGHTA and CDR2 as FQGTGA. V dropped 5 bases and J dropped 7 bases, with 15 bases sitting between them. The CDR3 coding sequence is TGTGCCAGCAGCCGTCCCCAGGCGAAGAATGAGCAGTTCTTC. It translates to CASSRPQAKNEQFF. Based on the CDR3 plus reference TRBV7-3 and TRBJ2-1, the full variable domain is GAGVSQTPSNKVTEKGKYVELRCDPISGHTALYWYRQSLGQGPEFLIYFQGTGAADDSGLPNDRFFAVRPEGSVSTLKIQRTERGDSAVYLCASSRPQAKNEQFFGPGTRLTVL.

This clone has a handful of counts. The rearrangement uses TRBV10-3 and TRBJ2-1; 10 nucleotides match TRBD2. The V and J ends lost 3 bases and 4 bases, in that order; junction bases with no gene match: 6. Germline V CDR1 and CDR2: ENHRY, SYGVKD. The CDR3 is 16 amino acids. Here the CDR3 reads CAISDETSGPYNEQFF. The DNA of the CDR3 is TGTGCCATCAGTGACGAGACTAGCGGGCCGTACAATGAGCAGTTCTTC.